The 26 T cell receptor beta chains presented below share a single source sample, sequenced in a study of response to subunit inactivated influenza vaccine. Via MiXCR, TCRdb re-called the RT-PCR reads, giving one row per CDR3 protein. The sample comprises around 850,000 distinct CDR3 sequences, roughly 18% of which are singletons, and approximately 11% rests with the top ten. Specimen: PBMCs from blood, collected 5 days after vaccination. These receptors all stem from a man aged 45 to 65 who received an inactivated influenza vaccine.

The CDR3 DNA reads as TGTGCCAGCAGCTTAGGTCCCACAGGCTCTGGAAACACCATATATTTT. It yields the protein CASSLGPTGSGNTIYF. The chain is built from TRBV7-2 and TRBJ1-3, with a possible D match to TRBD1 (5 bases). The CDR3 covers 16 residues. V gave up 1 base and J gave up 0 bases, with 10 bases separating them. From germline, CDR1 is SGHTA and CDR2 FQGNSA.

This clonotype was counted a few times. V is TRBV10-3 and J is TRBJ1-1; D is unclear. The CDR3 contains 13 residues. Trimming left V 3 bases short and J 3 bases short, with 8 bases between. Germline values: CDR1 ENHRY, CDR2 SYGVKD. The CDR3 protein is CAISDPGDTEAFF. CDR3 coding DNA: TGTGCCATCAGTGACCCGGGTGACACTGAAGCTTTCTTT.

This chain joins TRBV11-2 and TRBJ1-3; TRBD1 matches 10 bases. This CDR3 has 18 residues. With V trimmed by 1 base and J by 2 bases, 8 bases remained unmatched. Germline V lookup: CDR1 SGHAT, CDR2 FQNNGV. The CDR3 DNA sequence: TGTGCCAGCAGCTTAGGCAGGACAGGGGGTAGAGCTGGAAACACCATATATTTT. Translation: CASSLGRTGGRAGNTIYF.

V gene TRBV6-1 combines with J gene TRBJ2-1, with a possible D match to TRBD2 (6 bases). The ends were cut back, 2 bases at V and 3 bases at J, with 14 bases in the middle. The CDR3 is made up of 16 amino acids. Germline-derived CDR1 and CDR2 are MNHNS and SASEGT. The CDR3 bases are TGTGCCAGCAGTGAACTTGTAGCGGACGGCTACAATGAGCAGTTCTTC. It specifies CASSELVADGYNEQFF.

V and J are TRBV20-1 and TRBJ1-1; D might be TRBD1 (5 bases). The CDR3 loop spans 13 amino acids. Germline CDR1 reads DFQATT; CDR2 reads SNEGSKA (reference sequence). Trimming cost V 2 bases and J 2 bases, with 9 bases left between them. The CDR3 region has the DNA TGCAGTGCTAGACCGACAGCTAACACTGAAGCTTTCTTT. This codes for CSARPTANTEAFF.

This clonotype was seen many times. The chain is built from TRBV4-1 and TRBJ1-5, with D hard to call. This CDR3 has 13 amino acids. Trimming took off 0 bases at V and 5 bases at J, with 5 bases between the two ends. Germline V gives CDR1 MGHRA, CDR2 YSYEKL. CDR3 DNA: TGCGCCAGCAGCCAAGATTGGGATCAGCCCCAGCATTTT. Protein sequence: CASSQDWDQPQHF.

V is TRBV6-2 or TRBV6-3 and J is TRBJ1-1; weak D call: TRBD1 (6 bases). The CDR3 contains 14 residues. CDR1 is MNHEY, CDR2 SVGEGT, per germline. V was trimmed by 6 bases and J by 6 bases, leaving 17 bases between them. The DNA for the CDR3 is TGTGCCAGCAGCCTCACAGGGAGCGCCCCTGAAGCTTTCTTT. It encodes CASSLTGSAPEAFF.

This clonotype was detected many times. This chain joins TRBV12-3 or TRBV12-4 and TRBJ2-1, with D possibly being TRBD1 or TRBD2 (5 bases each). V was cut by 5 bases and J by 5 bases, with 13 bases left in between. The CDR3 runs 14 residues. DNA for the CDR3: TGTGCCAGCAGTCCTAGGGGACGGAACAATGAGCAGTTCTTC. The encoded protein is CASSPRGRNNEQFF.

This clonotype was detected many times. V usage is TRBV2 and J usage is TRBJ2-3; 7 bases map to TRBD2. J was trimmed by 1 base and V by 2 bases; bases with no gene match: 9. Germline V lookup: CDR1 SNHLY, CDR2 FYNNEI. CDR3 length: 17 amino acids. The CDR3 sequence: CASSESLGGPGTDTQYF. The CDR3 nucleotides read TGTGCCAGCAGTGAATCGTTGGGAGGGCCTGGCACAGATACGCAGTATTTT. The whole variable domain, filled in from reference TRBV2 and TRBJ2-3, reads EPEVTQTPSHQVTQMGQEVILRCVPISNHLYFYWYRQILGQKVEFLVSFYNNEISEKSEIFDDQFSVERPDGSNFTLKIRSTKLEDSAMYFCASSESLGGPGTDTQYFGPGTRLTVL.

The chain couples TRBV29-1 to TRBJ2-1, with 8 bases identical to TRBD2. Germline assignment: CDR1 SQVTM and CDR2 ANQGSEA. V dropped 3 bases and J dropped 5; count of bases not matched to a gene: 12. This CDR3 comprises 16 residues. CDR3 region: CSVDVAYSGGHNEQFF. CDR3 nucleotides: TGCAGCGTTGATGTGGCGTACAGCGGGGGACACAATGAGCAGTTCTTC.

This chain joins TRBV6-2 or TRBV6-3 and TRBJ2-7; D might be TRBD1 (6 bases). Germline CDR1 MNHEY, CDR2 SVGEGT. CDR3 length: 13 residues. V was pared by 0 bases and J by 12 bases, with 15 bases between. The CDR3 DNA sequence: TGTGCCAGCAGTTACTCGACGCAGGGGTTTGGGTACTTC. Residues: CASSYSTQGFGYF.

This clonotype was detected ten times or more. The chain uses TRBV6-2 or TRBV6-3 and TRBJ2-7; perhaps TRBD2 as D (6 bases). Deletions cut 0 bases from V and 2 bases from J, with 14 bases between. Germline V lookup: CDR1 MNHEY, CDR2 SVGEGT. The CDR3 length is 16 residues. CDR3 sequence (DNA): TGTGCCAGCAGTTACTCGATCATGGAGGGGCCCTACGAGCAGTACTTC. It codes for CASSYSIMEGPYEQYF.

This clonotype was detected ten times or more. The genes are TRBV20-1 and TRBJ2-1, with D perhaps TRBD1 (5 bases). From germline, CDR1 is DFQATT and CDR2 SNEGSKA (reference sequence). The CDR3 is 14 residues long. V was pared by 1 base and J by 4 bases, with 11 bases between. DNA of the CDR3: TGCAGTGCTAGAGTAAGGGGCAAGTACAATGAGCAGTTCTTC. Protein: CSARVRGKYNEQFF.

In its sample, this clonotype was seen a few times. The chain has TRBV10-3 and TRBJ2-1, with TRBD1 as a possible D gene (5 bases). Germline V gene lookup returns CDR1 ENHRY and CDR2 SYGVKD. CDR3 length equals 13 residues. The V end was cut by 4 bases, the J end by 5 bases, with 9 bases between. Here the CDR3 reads CAISGQINNEQFF. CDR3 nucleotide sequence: TGTGCCATCAGTGGACAGATTAACAATGAGCAGTTCTTC.

The CDR3, as DNA: TGTGCCAGCAGTTTATACAGGGGCGAGCAGTACTTC. This gives the protein CASSLYRGEQYF. V is TRBV12-3 or TRBV12-4 and J is TRBJ2-7; 7 bases map to TRBD1. V trimming: 2 bases; J trimming: 6 bases; junction bases outside the gene matches: 1. This CDR3 has 12 residues.

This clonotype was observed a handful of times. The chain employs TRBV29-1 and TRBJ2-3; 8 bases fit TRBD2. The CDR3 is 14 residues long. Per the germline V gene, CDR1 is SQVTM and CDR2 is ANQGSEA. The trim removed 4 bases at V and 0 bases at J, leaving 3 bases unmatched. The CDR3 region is CSVGSGRSTDTQYF. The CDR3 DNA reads TGCAGCGTTGGGAGCGGGAGAAGCACAGATACGCAGTATTTT.

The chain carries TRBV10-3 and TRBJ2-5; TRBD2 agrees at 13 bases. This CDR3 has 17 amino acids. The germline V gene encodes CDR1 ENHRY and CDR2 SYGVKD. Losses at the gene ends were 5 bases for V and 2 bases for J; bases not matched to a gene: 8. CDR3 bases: TGTGCCATCAGTAGACTAGCGGGAGGTCCGGGTCAAGAGACCCAGTACTTC. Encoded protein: CAISRLAGGPGQETQYF.

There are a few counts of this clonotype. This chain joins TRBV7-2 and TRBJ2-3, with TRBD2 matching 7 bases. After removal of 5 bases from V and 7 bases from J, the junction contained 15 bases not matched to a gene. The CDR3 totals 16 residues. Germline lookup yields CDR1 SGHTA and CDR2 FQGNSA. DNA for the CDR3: TGTGCCAGCAGCCCAATAGGGAGGGTTGGTTTATATACGCAGTATTTT. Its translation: CASSPIGRVGLYTQYF.

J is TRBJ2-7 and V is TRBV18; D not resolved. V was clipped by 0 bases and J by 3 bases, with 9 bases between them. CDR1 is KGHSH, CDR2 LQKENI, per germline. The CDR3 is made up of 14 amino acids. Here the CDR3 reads CASSPPHGVYEQYF. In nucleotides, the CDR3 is TGTGCCAGCTCACCACCCCACGGCGTCTACGAGCAGTACTTC.

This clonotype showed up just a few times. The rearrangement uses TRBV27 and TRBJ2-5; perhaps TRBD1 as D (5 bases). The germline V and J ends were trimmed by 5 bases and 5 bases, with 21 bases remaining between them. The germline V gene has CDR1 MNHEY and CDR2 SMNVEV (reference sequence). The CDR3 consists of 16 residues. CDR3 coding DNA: TGTGCCAGCAGTCCCACTAAAGGGGCGCTACTGGAGACCCAGTACTTC. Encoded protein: CASSPTKGALLETQYF.

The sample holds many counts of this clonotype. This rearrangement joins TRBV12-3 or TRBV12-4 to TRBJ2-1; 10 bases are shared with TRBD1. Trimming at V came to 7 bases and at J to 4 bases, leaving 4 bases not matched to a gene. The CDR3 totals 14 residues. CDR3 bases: TGTGCCAGCACCCTGGACAGGGGGTACAATGAGCAGTTCTTC. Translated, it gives CASTLDRGYNEQFF.

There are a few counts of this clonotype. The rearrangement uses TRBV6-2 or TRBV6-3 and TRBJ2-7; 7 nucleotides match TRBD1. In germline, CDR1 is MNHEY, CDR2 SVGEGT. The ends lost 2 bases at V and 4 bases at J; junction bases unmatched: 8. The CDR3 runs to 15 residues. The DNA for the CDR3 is TGTGCCAGCAGTTACCTCCGGGACAGAACTTACGAGCAGTACTTC. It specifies CASSYLRDRTYEQYF.

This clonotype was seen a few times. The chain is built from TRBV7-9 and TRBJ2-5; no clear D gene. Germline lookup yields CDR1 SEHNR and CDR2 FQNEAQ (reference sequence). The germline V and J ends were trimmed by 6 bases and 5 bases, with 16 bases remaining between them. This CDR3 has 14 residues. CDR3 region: CASSSDTFGETQYF. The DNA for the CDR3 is TGTGCCAGCAGTTCCGACACCTTCGGGGAGACCCAGTACTTC. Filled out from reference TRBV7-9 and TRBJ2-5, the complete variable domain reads DTGVSQNPRHKITKRGQNVTFRCDPISEHNRLYWYRQTLGQGPEFLTYFQNEAQLEKSRLLSDRFSAERPKGSFSTLEIQRTEQGDSAMYLCASSSDTFGETQYFGPGTRLLVL.

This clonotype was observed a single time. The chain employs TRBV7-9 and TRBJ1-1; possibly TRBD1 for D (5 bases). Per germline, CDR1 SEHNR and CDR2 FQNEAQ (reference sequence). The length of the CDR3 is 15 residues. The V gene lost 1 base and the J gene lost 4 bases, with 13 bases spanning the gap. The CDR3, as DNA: TGTGCCAGCAGCTTAGGGTCAGGGCTGGGCACTGAAGCTTTCTTT. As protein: CASSLGSGLGTEAFF.

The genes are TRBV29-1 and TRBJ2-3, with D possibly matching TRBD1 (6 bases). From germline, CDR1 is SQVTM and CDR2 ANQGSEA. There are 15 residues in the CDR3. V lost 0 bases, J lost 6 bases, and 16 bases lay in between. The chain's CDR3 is CSVEDFGGLRDTQYF. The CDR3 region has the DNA TGCAGCGTTGAAGATTTTGGGGGCCTACGGGATACGCAGTATTTT.

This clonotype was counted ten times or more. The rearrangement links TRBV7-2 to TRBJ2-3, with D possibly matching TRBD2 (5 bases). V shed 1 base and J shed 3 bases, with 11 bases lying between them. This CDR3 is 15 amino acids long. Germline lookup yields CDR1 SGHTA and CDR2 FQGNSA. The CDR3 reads CASSLGTFKTDTQYF. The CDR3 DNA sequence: TGTGCCAGCAGCTTAGGGACTTTTAAAACAGATACGCAGTATTTT.